This TCR beta chain was profiled in a study of blood T cell repertoires in COVID-19. J was trimmed by 1 base and V by 4 bases; bases with no gene match: 1. In germline, CDR1 is SGHDT, CDR2 YYEEEE. This CDR3 spans 14 amino acids. Clones were read by immunoSEQ multiplex PCR, and TCRdb kept only the in-frame ones, dropping some. This sample has about 250,000 clones; about four fifths occur once, and the top ten carry about 15%. Material for sequencing was peripheral blood. The sequence was collected from a person aged 65 to 79 with COVID-19, enrolled during active disease. This sequence joins TRBV5-6 and TRBJ2-7, with 11 bases identical to TRBD1. The CDR3 DNA is TGTGCCAGCAGCCGGGACAGGGGGTCCTACGAGCAGTACTTC. Amino acid sequence: CASSRDRGSYEQYF.